These 21 T cell receptor beta chains were all obtained from the same sample, sequenced in a study of cytomegalovirus exposure and HLA in healthy donors. Both 60 Vbeta primers and 13 Jbeta primers went into the PCR. Assay used: immunoSEQ multiplex PCR; TCRdb lists only in-frame clones, some missing. The sample has around 150,000 clones; 73% are singletons. Sequencing was done on a sample of PBMCs. The source is a human donor in good health.

This clone has more than one count but fewer than ten. The chain carries TRBV19 and TRBJ2-3; D remains ambiguous. This CDR3 is 12 amino acids long. Germline assignment: CDR1 LNHDA and CDR2 SQIVND (reference sequence). V was cut by 3 bases and J by 4 bases, with 5 bases left in between. In DNA form, the CDR3 reads TGTGCCAGTAGTATTAGCCCAGATACGCAGTATTTT. Translation: CASSISPDTQYF.

The J gene is TRBJ2-7, the V gene TRBV30; no clear D. The CDR3 loop spans 13 amino acids. Trimming took 1 base from V and 3 from J, leaving 10 bases between them. Germline CDR1 and CDR2: GTSNPN and SVGIG (reference sequence). CDR3 bases: TGTGCCTGGAGTGCCTCTGGGCTCTACGAGCAGTACTTC. As protein: CAWSASGLYEQYF.

The chain is built from TRBV5-4 and TRBJ1-5; 9 bases map to TRBD1. Germline-derived CDR1 and CDR2 are SGHNT and YYREEE (reference sequence). With 4 bases clipped from V and 4 bases from J, the junction kept 9 bases outside the gene matches. The CDR3 loop spans 16 amino acids. CDR3: CASSIGGQGINQPQHF. CDR3 bases: TGTGCCAGCAGCATCGGGGGACAGGGAATAAATCAGCCCCAGCATTTT.

The rearrangement joins TRBV5-1 to TRBJ1-6, with a weak D call TRBD1 (6 bases). The CDR3 extends over 16 amino acids. CDR1 and CDR2 (germline): SGHRS, YFSETQ. V was pared by 0 bases and J by 3 bases, with 10 bases between. CDR3 nucleotide sequence: TGCGCCAGCAGCTTGGAGGGGGGGGACTATAATTCACCCCTCCACTTT. Residues: CASSLEGGDYNSPLHF.

The gene calls are TRBV9 and TRBJ1-3, with a tentative D call TRBD1 (6 bases). This CDR3 has 17 amino acids. Trimming removed 0 bases from V and 0 bases from J, with 13 bases in between. Germline CDR1 reads SGDLS; CDR2 reads YYNGEE. The CDR3 region has the DNA TGTGCCAGCAGCGTAGGTCTGGGGACACGCTCTGGAAACACCATATATTTT. Residues: CASSVGLGTRSGNTIYF. The variable domain in full, completed from reference TRBV9 and TRBJ1-3, reads DSGVTQTPKHLITATGQRVTLRCSPRSGDLSVYWYQQSLDQGLQFLIQYYNGEERAKGNILERFSAQQFPDLHSELNLSSLELGDSALYFCASSVGLGTRSGNTIYFGEGSWLTVV.

Only a few counts were recorded for this clone. The chain recombines TRBV5-6 with TRBJ1-3, with D possibly matching TRBD1 (5 bases). Trimming pared 1 base from V and 3 bases from J, leaving 11 bases between. The germline CDR1 and CDR2 sequences are SGHDT and YYEEEE. The CDR3 runs 15 residues. The chain's CDR3 is CASSLPGMVGNTIYF. The DNA of the CDR3 is TGTGCCAGCAGCTTGCCAGGGATGGTTGGAAACACCATATATTTT.

Notes on this clone: Germline and junction disagree at one end, which may indicate a read error. The chain carries TRBV7-9 and TRBJ2-7; maybe TRBD2 (6 bases). Germline V gives CDR1 SEHNR, CDR2 FQNEAQ (reference sequence). CDR3 length: 12 residues. The CDR3 sequence: CSSSSGLYEQYF. In nucleotides, the CDR3 is TGTTCCAGCAGCTCGGGACTCTACGAGCAGTACTTC. Supplemented by reference TRBV7-9 and TRBJ2-7, the full variable domain reads DTGVSQNPRHKITKRGQNVTFRCDPISEHNRLYWYRQTLGQGPEFLTYFQNEAQLEKSRLLSDRFSAERPKGSFSTLEIQRTEQGDSAMYLCSSSSGLYEQYFGPGTRLTVT.

V usage is TRBV9 and J usage is TRBJ2-2; the D gene is possibly TRBD2 (5 bases). Germline V gene data show CDR1 as SGDLS and CDR2 as YYNGEE. The V gene lost 0 bases and the J gene lost 0 bases, with 9 bases spanning the gap. The CDR3 loop spans 16 amino acids. The CDR3 nucleotides read TGTGCCAGCAGCGTAGGTGCTAGCCCGAACACCGGGGAGCTGTTTTTT. It specifies CASSVGASPNTGELFF.

V usage is TRBV28 and J usage is TRBJ1-4; 8 bases agree with TRBD1. Germline loops: CDR1 MDHEN, CDR2 SYDVKM. The CDR3 sequence is 13 residues long. V lost 5 bases and J lost 8; bases outside the gene matches: 4. The CDR3 coding sequence is TGTGCCAGCAGTGGGACAGGAGGCGAAAAACTGTTTTTT. Protein sequence: CASSGTGGEKLFF.

The chain employs TRBV9 and TRBJ1-1; perhaps TRBD1 as D (6 bases). The CDR3 length is 13 residues. Trimming took off 0 bases at V and 3 bases at J, with 6 bases between the two ends. From germline, CDR1 is SGDLS and CDR2 YYNGEE. The CDR3 nucleotides are TGTGCCAGCAGCGTAGGGGGGCACACTGAAGCTTTCTTT. It is translated as CASSVGGHTEAFF.

The chain couples TRBV5-1 to TRBJ2-5; D is ambiguous. Germline CDR1 SGHRS, CDR2 YFSETQ. This CDR3 spans 15 amino acids. With 4 bases removed from V and 5 bases from J, the gap between germline ends came to 18 bases. CDR3 in DNA: TGCGCCAGCAGCGTGGCTGTGGGCTCTTCGGAGACCCAGTACTTC. Its translation: CASSVAVGSSETQYF.

The rearrangement links TRBV2 to TRBJ2-5; D perhaps matches TRBD2 (5 bases). The DNA end favors TRBJ2-7, so the J call may be wrong. CDR3 length equals 15 residues. Germline assignment: CDR1 SNHLY and CDR2 FYNNEI. In DNA, the CDR3 is TGTGCCAGCAGTGAAGTGAGGGATGAGAACTACGAGCAGTACTTC. This codes for CASSEVRDENYEQYF.

The rearrangement uses TRBV7-9 and TRBJ1-5; no definite D call. With 3 bases removed from V and 0 bases from J, the gap between germline ends came to 3 bases. CDR1 is SEHNR and CDR2 is FQNEAQ in the germline V gene (reference sequence). This CDR3 region has 13 residues. The CDR3 here is CASSFYSNQPQHF. The DNA for the CDR3 is TGTGCCAGCAGCTTTTATAGCAATCAGCCCCAGCATTTT. Filled out from reference TRBV7-9 and TRBJ1-5, the complete variable domain reads DTGVSQNPRHKITKRGQNVTFRCDPISEHNRLYWYRQTLGQGPEFLTYFQNEAQLEKSRLLSDRFSAERPKGSFSTLEIQRTEQGDSAMYLCASSFYSNQPQHFGDGTRLSIL.

The V and J genes are TRBV11-2 and TRBJ2-5; TRBD2 matches at 7 bases. The CDR3 totals 16 residues. With V trimmed by 1 base and J by 3 bases, 8 bases remained unmatched. Germline V gene sequence: CDR1 SGHAT, CDR2 FQNNGV. The CDR3 spells CASSLGVAGPEETQYF. Here the CDR3 DNA reads TGTGCCAGCAGCTTAGGGGTAGCGGGCCCCGAAGAGACCCAGTACTTC.

The chain has TRBV6-5 and TRBJ1-2; D uncertain. This CDR3 comprises 13 residues. CDR1 and CDR2 from the germline V gene are MNHEY and SVGAGI. Trimming removed 5 bases from V and 0 bases from J, with 7 bases in between. CDR3: CASSTTTNYGYTF. The CDR3 coding sequence is TGTGCCAGCAGTACCACAACTAACTATGGCTACACCTTC.

The chain combines TRBV7-9 with TRBJ2-1; 10 nucleotides line up with TRBD2. V shed 5 bases, J shed 7 bases, and the junction held 8 bases outside the gene matches. Germline CDR1 is SEHNR and CDR2 is FQNEAQ (reference sequence). The CDR3 spans 15 residues. This CDR3 is CASSHPSGSVNEQFF. CDR3 bases: TGTGCCAGCAGCCACCCTAGCGGGAGTGTGAATGAGCAGTTCTTC.

The chain couples TRBV4-2 to TRBJ1-5; 10 bases are shared with TRBD1. CDR1 is LGHNA, CDR2 YNFKEQ, per germline. The CDR3 extends over 15 amino acids. The V gene end was trimmed by 4 bases and the J gene end by 1 base; junction bases not matched to a gene: 1. The DNA of the CDR3 is TGTGCCAGCAGCCGACAGGGGGCGAGCAATCAGCCCCAGCATTTT. Protein: CASSRQGASNQPQHF.

The rearrangement links TRBV11-2 to TRBJ1-2; 8 nucleotides line up with TRBD1. The CDR3 length is 15 residues. Looked up from germline, CDR1 is SGHAT and CDR2 is FQNNGV. V dropped 4 bases and J dropped 4; count of bases not matched to a gene: 8. The CDR3: CASSYPAGGAYGYTF. For the CDR3, the DNA is TGTGCCAGCAGCTACCCCGCAGGGGGCGCCTATGGCTACACCTTC.

The V gene is TRBV9, the J gene TRBJ2-2; 9 bases match TRBD2. The CDR3 has 16 residues. The J segment lost 3 bases and the V segment lost 4 bases, leaving 7 bases of the junction unmatched. The V gene's germline CDR1 is SGDLS and CDR2 YYNGEE. CDR3 amino acids: CASSPRERGDTGELFF. CDR3 coding DNA: TGTGCCAGCAGCCCGCGGGAGCGGGGGGACACCGGGGAGCTGTTTTTT.

V and J are TRBV27 and TRBJ2-7, with 9 bases lining up with TRBD2. The CDR3 spans 13 residues. V was clipped by 6 bases and J by 2 bases; unmatched bases: 2. Looked up from germline, CDR1 is MNHEY and CDR2 is SMNVEV (reference sequence). CDR3 DNA sequence: TGTGCCAGCAGGACTAGCGGACCCTACGAGCAGTACTTC. It encodes CASRTSGPYEQYF.

This chain uses TRBV25-1 with TRBJ2-2; tentatively, D is TRBD1 (6 bases). Trimming pared 7 bases from V and 4 bases from J, leaving 10 bases between. CDR3 size: 13 residues. Germline V CDR1 and CDR2: MGHDK, SYGVNS. The CDR3 DNA reads TGTGCCAGCATAAGCAGGGGCACCGGGGAGCTGTTTTTT. Translating it yields CASISRGTGELFF.